This TCR beta chain emerged from a study of cytomegalovirus exposure and HLA in healthy donors. A note on this clone: Its specificity is unknown.

Notes on the study in general: The classifier, whose performance was assessed in both the original and validation cohorts, reportedly diagnosed cytomegalovirus status with high specificity and sensitivity. It was assumed in the presence/absence analyses that sequencing depth was roughly uniform across donors. A reported reduction in N-insertions relative to the approximately 670-donor mean was seen in an Asian-associated ancestry cluster in a later analysis.

Samples came from healthy bone marrow donors. 60 Vbeta and 13 Jbeta primers were used in PCR. Assay used: immunoSEQ multiplex PCR; TCRdb lists only in-frame clones, some missing. This sample has about 81,000 clones; more than 80% occur once, and the top ten carry about 2.5%. The origin of this receptor is a man aged 18-30 years in good health and CMV-seronegative. Specimen: PBMCs.

Here the CDR3 DNA reads TGTGCCTGCCGTGGGGCCGCCTATGGCTACACCTTC. Amino acid sequence: CACRGAAYGYTF. This chain joins TRBV30 and TRBJ1-2; D is perhaps TRBD1 (5 bases). The V and J ends lost 6 bases and 4 bases respectively, with 12 bases between them. Germline loops: CDR1 GTSNPN, CDR2 SVGIG (reference sequence). The length of the CDR3 is 12 residues.